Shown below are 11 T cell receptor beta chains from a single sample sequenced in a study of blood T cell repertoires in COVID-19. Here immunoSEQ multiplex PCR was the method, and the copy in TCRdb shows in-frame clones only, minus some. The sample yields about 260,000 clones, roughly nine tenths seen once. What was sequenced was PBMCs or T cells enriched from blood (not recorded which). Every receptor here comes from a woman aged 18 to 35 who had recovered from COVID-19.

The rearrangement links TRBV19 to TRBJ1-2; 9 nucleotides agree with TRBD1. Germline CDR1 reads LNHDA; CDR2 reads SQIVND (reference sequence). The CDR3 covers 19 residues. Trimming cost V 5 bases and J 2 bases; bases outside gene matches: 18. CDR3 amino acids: CASSSHLGDRAKVNYGYTF. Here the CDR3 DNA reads TGTGCCAGTAGTTCACATCTAGGGGACAGGGCAAAAGTGAACTATGGCTACACCTTC.

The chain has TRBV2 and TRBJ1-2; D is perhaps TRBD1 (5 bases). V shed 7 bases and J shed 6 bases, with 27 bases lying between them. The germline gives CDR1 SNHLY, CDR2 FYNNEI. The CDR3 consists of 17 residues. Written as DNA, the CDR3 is TGTGCCAGCAAGGCAGGGTTGAAATCCCGTCCTAGTGATGGCTACACCTTC. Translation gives CASKAGLKSRPSDGYTF.

The CDR3 DNA sequence: TGTGCCAGCAGCTTAGATCAGTTGCGGTCGAGCACAGATACGCAGTATTTT. It yields the protein CASSLDQLRSSTDTQYF. The chain recombines TRBV11-2 with TRBJ2-3; D gene ambiguous. Germline V CDR1 and CDR2: SGHAT, FQNNGV. V was cut by 0 bases and J by 0 bases, with 13 bases left in between. The CDR3 covers 17 residues.

CDR3 bases: TGTGCCAGCAGTTTAGGGACAGGTCTCTCCTACAATGAGCAGTTCTTC. Residues: CASSLGTGLSYNEQFF. The chain has TRBV6-4 and TRBJ2-1; TRBD1 agrees at 8 bases. The length of the CDR3 is 16 residues. Germline CDR1 MRHNA, CDR2 SNTAGT. Losses at the gene ends were 5 bases for V and 0 bases for J; bases not matched to a gene: 6.

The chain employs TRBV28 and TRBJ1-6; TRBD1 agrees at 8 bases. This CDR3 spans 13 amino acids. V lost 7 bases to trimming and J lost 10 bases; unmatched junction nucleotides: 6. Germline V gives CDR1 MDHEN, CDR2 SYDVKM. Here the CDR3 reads CASKTGVRSPLHF. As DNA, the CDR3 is TGTGCCAGCAAGACAGGGGTACGGTCACCCCTCCACTTT.

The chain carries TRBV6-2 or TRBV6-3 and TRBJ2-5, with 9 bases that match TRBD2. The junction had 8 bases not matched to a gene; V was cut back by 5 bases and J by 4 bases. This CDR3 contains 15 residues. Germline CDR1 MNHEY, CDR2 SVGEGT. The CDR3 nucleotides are TGTGCCAGCAGTCCGACGGGCGGGGGGGCAGAGACCCAGTACTTC. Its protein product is CASSPTGGGAETQYF.

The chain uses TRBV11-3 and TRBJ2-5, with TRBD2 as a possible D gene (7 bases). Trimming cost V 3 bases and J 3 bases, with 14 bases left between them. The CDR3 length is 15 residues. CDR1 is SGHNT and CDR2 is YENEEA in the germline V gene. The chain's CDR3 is CASSFGGGSEETQYF. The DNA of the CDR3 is TGTGCCAGCAGCTTCGGCGGGGGCTCAGAAGAGACCCAGTACTTC.

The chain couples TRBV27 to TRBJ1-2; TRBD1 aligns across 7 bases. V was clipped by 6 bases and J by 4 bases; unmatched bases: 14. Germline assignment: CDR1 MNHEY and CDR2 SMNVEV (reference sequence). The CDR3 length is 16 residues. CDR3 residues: CASRGTGTEKRYGYTF. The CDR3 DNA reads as TGTGCCAGCAGGGGGACCGGGACAGAAAAACGCTATGGCTACACCTTC.

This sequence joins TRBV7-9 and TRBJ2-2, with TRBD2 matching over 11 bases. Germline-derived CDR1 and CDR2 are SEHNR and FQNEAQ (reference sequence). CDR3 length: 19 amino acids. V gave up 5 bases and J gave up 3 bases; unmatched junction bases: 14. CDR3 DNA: TGTGCCAGCAGCGGAATACAACCGGGACTAGCGGAATACACCGGGGAGCTGTTTTTT. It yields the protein CASSGIQPGLAEYTGELFF.

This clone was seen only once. CDR3 in DNA: TGCGCCAGCAGCTCGGGGACTAGCGGGGCCGACGGGACCCAGTACTTC. Translation gives CASSSGTSGADGTQYF. The rearrangement joins TRBV5-1 to TRBJ2-5; 13 nucleotides align to TRBD2. CDR3 length: 16 residues. Germline V gene lookup returns CDR1 SGHRS and CDR2 YFSETQ. Trimming cost V 3 bases and J 7 bases; bases outside gene matches: 9. Combining the CDR3 with reference TRBV5-1 and TRBJ2-5 gives the whole variable domain KAGVTQTPRYLIKTRGQQVTLSCSPISGHRSVSWYQQTPGQGLQFLFEYFSETQRNKGNFPGRFSGRQFSNSRSEMNVSTLELGDSALYLCASSSGTSGADGTQYFGPGTRLLVL.

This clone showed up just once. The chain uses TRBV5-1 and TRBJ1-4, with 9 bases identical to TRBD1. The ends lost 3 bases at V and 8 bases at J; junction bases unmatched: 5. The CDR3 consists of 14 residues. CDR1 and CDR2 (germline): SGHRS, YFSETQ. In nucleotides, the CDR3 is TGCGCCAGCAGCTCCGGGACAGGGAGCGAAAAACTGTTTTTT. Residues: CASSSGTGSEKLFF.